This T cell receptor (beta chain) was documented in a study of beta chain features in type 1 diabetes (dated by TCRdb to the late 2010s). Study-wide context: Mean age, gender distribution, total cell number and subset yield did not differ between patients and healthy donors. Across all samples, about 110 million sorted cells were examined, and cell number per subset correlated strongly with RNA yield. In the study, TCRB repertoires of sorted circulating CD4+ T cell subsets from recently diagnosed type 1 diabetes patients were compared with those of matched healthy donors. Regulatory and stem cell-like memory subsets were obtained from only 8 patients and roughly 8 healthy donors, while naive and central memory subsets were obtained from all 30 or so donors. Results and caveats for the whole study, not just this receptor: Patients with type 1 diabetes made fewer insertions and deleted more nucleotides at VDJ recombination sites, implying thymic rearrangement abnormalities. Type 1 diabetes patients showed a moderate but significant shortening of TCRB CDR3 length in all four CD4+ subsets. Only small numbers of individuals were included in the HLA sub-analyses, which left unresolved whether HLA type had any influence on TCRB rearrangement. PCR may preferentially amplify shorter templates, but because patient and control samples were amplified and corrected together, any resulting skew would affect both groups equally. Naive, central memory and regulatory TCRB repertoires appeared to be more alike among patients than among healthy donors. Because cDNA was sequenced instead of genomic DNA, activated cells with high expression could be over-represented, although the groups did not differ in activation or CD3 levels.

Remarks on this clone: Its antigen is not yet known. No quality values exist for individual bases; no much larger clone is one base distant.

From each donor, a single peripheral blood sample of around 120 mL on average was drawn into heparinised tubes. A BD FACSAria II was used to sort naive, central memory, regulatory and stem cell-like memory CD4+ T cells with a panel that included CD45RO, CCR7, CD25, CD127, CD95 and CD27. Purity was above 95% for every sorted population. PBMCs were separated immediately by Lymphoprep density gradient centrifugation and were stained directly, without being cultured. Samples were stained and sorted in pairs, with one healthy donor and one patient per experiment, so that batch effects were minimized. The entire isolated RNA was reverse transcribed using the High Capacity cDNA Reverse Transcription Kit, and thus expressed TCRB transcripts were sequenced. Deep immunoSEQ sequencing was performed on naive, central memory and regulatory T cell samples, with an average of about 3.57 million total reads per sample. Sorted cells were lysed in RLT buffer and RNA was extracted with DNase-treated RNeasy Micro or Mini kits, depending on cell number. To prevent cross-contamination, every cell subset was processed on its own, while patient and healthy donor samples were processed together. TCRB sequences were amplified from cDNA with the immunoSEQ multiplex PCR, producing 87-bp fragments spanning the CDR3 region. Amplicons were sequenced on the Illumina HiSeq platform. The authors' analysis ran thus. Synthetic template baselines were used to correct PCR bias computationally, reads within Hamming distance 2 were collapsed together, and singletons that could not be merged were discarded. Reads were aligned against IMGT so that V, D and J genes, CDR3 length and insertions or deletions at six rearrangement sites could be assigned. Clonotype counts were normalized to sorted cell number within each subset before computing true diversity and Gini coefficients with the tcR R package. The overlap coefficient, calculated on TCRB nucleotide sequences, was used to measure repertoire sharing. Out-of-frame TCRB sequences from naive cells were analyzed to stand in for the pre-selection repertoire. Drawn from immuneACCESS, this table holds only the in-frame rearrangements with V and J called that TCRdb kept. Clones are partly lost; checked studies trace under half to an unresolved V gene and leave the rest unexplained. V and J calls and clone size are as listed in that table; D and trimming were resolved from the DNA. Present in this sample are roughly 150,000 clones, approximately 62% of which were seen just once. Of the sample, roughly 0.092% falls within the top ten clones.

For this chain, trimming is 5 bases at the V end and 7 bases at the J end, and the number of junction bases without a gene match is 13. CDR1 and CDR2 were assigned from the germline V gene (reference sequence) as SEHNR and FQNEAQ. From cysteine to phenylalanine, the CDR3 is 15 amino acids long. Here the CDR3 DNA is all that survives: 45 bases in frame from base 1. The clonotype comes from a man between 25 and 39 years old with type 1 diabetes. This sequence uses TRBV7-9 and TRBJ2-5, and TRBD1 matches 7 of the central bases. Sequenced input: naive CD4+ T cells from blood. The cell subset or site label here, explained by the study, means: true naive CD4+ T cells. The CDR3 region reads CASSPAGTVRRTQYF. The nucleotide sequence is TGTGCCAGCAGCCCTGCCGGGACAGTCCGTCGGACCCAGTACTTC.